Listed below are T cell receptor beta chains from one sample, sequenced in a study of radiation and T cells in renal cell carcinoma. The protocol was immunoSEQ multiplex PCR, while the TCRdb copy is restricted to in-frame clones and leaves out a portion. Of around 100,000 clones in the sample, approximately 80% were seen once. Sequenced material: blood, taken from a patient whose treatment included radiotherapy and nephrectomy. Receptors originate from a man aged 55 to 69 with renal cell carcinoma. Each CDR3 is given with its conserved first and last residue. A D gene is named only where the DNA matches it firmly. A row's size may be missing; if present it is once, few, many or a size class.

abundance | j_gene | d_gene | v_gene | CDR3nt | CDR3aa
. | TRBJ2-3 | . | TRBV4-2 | TGTGCCAGCAGCCAAGCCCCTCCAACGGGGGTTGCGCAGTATTTT | CASSQAPPTGVAQYF
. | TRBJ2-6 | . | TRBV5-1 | TGCGCCAGCAGCTTGGACAATTCTCTGGGGACCAACGTCCTGACTTTC | CASSLDNSLGTNVLTF
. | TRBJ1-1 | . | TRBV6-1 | TGTGCCAGCAGTGATCCCGCAGGGGCGAACACTGAAGCTTTCTTT | CASSDPAGANTEAFF
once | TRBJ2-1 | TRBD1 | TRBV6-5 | TGTGCCAGCAGCCGACAGGGATCGGGTTACAATGAGCAGTTCTTC | CASSRQGSGYNEQFF
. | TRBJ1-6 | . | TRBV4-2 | TGTGCCAGCAGCCAAGATGACAGATCGAATTCACCCCTCCACTTT | CASSQDDRSNSPLHF
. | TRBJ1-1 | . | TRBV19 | TGTGCCAGTAGAACAGGAAACACTGAAGCTTTCTTT | CASRTGNTEAFF
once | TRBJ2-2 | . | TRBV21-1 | TGTGCCAGCAGCAAAGGAACGGGGGCGCACACCGGGGAGCTGTTTTTT | CASSKGTGAHTGELFF
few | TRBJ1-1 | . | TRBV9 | TGTGCCAGCAGCGTAGTGAGAGGGGGGGCTGAAGCTTTCTTT | CASSVVRGGAEAFF
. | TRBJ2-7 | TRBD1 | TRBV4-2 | TGTGCCAGCAGCCAAGGTTGGTTCGTACAGGGGTACGAGCAGTACTTC | CASSQGWFVQGYEQYF
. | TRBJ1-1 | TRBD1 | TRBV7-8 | TGTGCCAGCAGCCTAACTTTAAAGGGGGCGGGTGAAGCTTTCTTT | CASSLTLKGAGEAFF
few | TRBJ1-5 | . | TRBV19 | TGTGCCAGTAGTATGGTCCCGGAGACCCAGCCCCAGCATTTT | CASSMVPETQPQHF
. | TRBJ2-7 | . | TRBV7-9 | TGTGCCAGCAGCTCTACCGAGGGAGGCGGAGTGTCCTACGAGCAGTACTTC | CASSSTEGGGVSYEQYF
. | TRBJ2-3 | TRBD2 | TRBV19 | TGTGCCAGTAGCCGTAAGGCTAGCGGGACCACAGATACGCAGTATTTT | CASSRKASGTTDTQYF
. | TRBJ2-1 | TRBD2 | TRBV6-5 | TGTGCCAGCAGTCCGGGACTACAAAACAATGAGCAGTTCTTC | CASSPGLQNNEQFF
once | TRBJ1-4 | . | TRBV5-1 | TGCGCCAGCAGCTTTAGCCGAGGGCAGGGTGAAAAACTGTTTTTT | CASSFSRGQGEKLFF
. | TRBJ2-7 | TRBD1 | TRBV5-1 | TGCGCCAGCAGCCATCCCGGGACAGGGGTCGAGCAGTACTTC | CASSHPGTGVEQYF
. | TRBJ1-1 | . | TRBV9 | TGTGCCAGCAGCGTAGCTATCATGAACACTGAAGCTTTCTTT | CASSVAIMNTEAFF
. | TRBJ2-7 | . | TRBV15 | TGTGCCACCAGCAGAGAGTCCCACTACGAGCAGTACTTC | CATSRESHYEQYF
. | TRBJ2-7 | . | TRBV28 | TGTGCCAGCAGCTCCTGGGCCCAGGCTAGGGGCTACGAGCAGTACTTC | CASSSWAQARGYEQYF
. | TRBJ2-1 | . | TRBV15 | TGTGCCACCAGCAGAGACCCCCCAGGGAATGAGCAGTTCTTC | CATSRDPPGNEQFF
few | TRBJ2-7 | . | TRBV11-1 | TGTGCCAGCAGCTTAGACACGTACTCCTACGAGCAGTACTTC | CASSLDTYSYEQYF
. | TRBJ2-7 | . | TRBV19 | TGTGCCAGTAGTATAGCGGGAGTTGCCGAGCAGTACTTC | CASSIAGVAEQYF
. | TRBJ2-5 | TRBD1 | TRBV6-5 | TGTGCCAGCAGTTATGGGACAGGCCAAGAGACCCAGTACTTC | CASSYGTGQETQYF
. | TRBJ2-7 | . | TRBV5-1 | TGCGCCAGCAGCTTGACGGGGTCACAACCCTACGAGCAGTACTTC | CASSLTGSQPYEQYF
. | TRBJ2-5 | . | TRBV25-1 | TGTGCCAGCACCTCCCGACAGCAAGAGACCCAGTACTTC | CASTSRQQETQYF